Sequencing of this T cell receptor beta chain was carried out in a study of blood T cells in healthy people across ages. Per the germline V gene, CDR1 is SQVTM and CDR2 is ANQGSEA. The CDR3 runs 15 residues. Trimming removed 4 bases from V and 1 base from J; junction bases left unmatched: 6. Primers used in a second PCR of roughly 7 to 12 cycles were a sample-barcoded 5' primer and a J-beta primer mix. From the 5' RACE reads, TCRdb called clonotypes with MiXCR, one entry per CDR3 protein. Of 980,000 or so distinct CDR3 sequences in the sample, 40% to 60% were seen once. Peripheral blood samples of roughly 10 milliliters were drawn from each donor. Regarding the study as a whole: Higher diversity, along with more naive CD4+ cells, distinguished long-lived donors from aged donors. Expanded clonotype changes were possibly confounded by unknown donor CMV status.

Of note for this clonotype: Its antigen is unknown.

The material sequenced was blood. The chain employs TRBV29-1 and TRBJ2-3, with TRBD2 identical over 9 bases. This sequence was found in a young man in good health. The CDR3 bases are TGCAGCGTTGCCGGCGGGGGGGGTGGCACAGATACGCAGTATTTT. Translated, it gives CSVAGGGGGTDTQYF.